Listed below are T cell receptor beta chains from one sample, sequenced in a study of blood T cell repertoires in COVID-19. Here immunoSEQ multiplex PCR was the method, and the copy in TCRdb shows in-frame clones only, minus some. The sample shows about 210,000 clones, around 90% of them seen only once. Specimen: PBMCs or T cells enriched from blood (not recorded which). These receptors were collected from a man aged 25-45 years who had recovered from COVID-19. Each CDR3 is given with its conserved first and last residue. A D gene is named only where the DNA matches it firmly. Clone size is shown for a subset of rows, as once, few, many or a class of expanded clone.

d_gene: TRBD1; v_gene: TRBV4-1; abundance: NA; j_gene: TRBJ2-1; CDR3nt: TGCGCCAGCAGCCACCCCGGGACAGGGATTTCCAATGAGCAGTTCTTC; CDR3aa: CASSHPGTGISNEQFF
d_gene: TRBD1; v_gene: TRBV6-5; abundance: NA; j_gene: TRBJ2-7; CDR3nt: TGTGCCAGCGGACAGGGTGAGGGCTACGAGCAGTACTTC; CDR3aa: CASGQGEGYEQYF
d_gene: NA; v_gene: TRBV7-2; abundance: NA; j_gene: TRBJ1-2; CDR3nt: TGTGCCACTGGGGGGGGAAGCGGTGGCTACACCTTC; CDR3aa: CATGGGSGGYTF
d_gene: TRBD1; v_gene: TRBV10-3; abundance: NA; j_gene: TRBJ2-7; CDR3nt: TGTGCCATCACCGGGACAGACTACGAGCAGTACTTC; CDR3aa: CAITGTDYEQYF
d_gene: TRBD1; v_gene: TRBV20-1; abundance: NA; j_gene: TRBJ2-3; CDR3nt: TGCAGTGCCCCGAGACAGGGAACGCAGTATTTT; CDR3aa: CSAPRQGTQYF
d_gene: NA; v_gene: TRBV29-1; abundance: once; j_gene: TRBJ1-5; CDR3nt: TGCAGCGTTGATTCGGGTAGCAATCAGCCCCAGCATTTT; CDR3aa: CSVDSGSNQPQHF
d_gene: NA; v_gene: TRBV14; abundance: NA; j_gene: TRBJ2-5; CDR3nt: TGTGCCAGCAGCCAAGACCGTGTGCGGGCTCAAGAGACCCAGTACTTC; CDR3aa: CASSQDRVRAQETQYF
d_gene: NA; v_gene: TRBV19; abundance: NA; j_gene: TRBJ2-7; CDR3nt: TGTGCCAGTAGTGGGGGGGCCGGGTACGAGCAGTACTTC; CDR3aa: CASSGGAGYEQYF
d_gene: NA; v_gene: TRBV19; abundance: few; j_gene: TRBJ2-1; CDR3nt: TGTGCCTCCGGGGACAACTCCTACAATGAGCAGTTCTTC; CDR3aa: CASGDNSYNEQFF
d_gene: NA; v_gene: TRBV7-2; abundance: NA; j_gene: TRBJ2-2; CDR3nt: TGTGCCAGCAGCCACCCGGGGACCGGGGAGCTGTTTTTT; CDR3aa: CASSHPGTGELFF
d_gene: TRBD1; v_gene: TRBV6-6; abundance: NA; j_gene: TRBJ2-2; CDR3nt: TGTGCCAGCAGTTACGGACAGGGAGGCCAGCTGTTTTTT; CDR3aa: CASSYGQGGQLFF
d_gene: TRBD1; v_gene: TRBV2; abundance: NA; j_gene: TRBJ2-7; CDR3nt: TGTGCCAGCAGCGTAGACAGGGAGAGACTGTACGAGCAGTACTTC; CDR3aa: CASSVDRERLYEQYF
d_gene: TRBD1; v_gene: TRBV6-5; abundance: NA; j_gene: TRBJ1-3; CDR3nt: TGTGCCAGCAGCCGGACAGGGAGCACTGGAAACACCATATATTTT; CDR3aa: CASSRTGSTGNTIYF
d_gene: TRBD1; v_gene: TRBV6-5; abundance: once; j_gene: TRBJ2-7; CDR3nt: TGTGCCAGCGGGGGGACAGGGGTGCGAGAGCAGTACTTC; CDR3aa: CASGGTGVREQYF
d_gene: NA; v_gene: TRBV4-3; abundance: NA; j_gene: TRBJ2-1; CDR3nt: TGCGCCAGCAGCCTGACCAGCCAGGGTATCTCCTACAATGAGCAGTTCTTC; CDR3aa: CASSLTSQGISYNEQFF
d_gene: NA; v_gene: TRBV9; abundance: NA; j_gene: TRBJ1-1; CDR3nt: TGTGCCAGCAGCGTAGTATCAGAGAACACTGAAGCTTTCTTT; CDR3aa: CASSVVSENTEAFF
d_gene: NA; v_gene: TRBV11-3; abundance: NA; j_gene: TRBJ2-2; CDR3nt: TGTGCCAGCAGCTTAGACACACAGGGAACCGGGGAGCTGTTTTTT; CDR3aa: CASSLDTQGTGELFF
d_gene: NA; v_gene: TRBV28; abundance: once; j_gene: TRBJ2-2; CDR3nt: TGTGCCAGCAGTTTCGGGGAGGCCGGGGAGCTGTTTTTT; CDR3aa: CASSFGEAGELFF
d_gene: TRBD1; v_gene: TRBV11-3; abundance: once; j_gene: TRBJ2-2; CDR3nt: TGTGCCAGCAGCACTTTAAGGACAGGGGGGACGAGAACCGGGGAGCTGTTTTTT; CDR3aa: CASSTLRTGGTRTGELFF
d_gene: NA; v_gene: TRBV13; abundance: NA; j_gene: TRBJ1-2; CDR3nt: TGTGCCAGCAGCTTAGTATCGGGGGGCGCCCATGGCTACACCTTC; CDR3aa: CASSLVSGGAHGYTF
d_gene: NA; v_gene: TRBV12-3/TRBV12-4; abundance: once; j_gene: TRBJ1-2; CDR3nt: TGTGCCAGCAGTTTAGCAGGGGGTGGTGGCTACACCTTC; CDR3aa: CASSLAGGGGYTF
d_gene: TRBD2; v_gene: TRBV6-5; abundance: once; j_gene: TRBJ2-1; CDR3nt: TGTGCCAGCAGGGGGGGGGAAGTAAATGAGCAGTTCTTC; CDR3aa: CASRGGEVNEQFF
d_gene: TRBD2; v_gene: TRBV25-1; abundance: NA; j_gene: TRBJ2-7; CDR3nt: TGTGCCAGCAGTGAAAGCGGGGTGAAATTGTACGAGCAGTACTTC; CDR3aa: CASSESGVKLYEQYF
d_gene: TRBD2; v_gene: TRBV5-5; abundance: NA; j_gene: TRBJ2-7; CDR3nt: TGTGCCAGCAGCTTGGCAACTAGCGGGGGGGCGTTCGAGCAGTACTTC; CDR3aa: CASSLATSGGAFEQYF
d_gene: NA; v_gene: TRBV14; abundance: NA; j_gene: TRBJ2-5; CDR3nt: TGTGCCAGCAGCCAAGATTGGAGGGGTCGGGAGACCCAGTACTTC; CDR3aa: CASSQDWRGRETQYF
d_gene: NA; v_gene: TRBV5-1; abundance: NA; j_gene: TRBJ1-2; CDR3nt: TGCGCCAGCAGACCCGACGGTACTACTAACTATGGCTACACCTTC; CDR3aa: CASRPDGTTNYGYTF
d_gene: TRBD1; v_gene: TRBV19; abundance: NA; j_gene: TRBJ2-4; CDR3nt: TGTGCCAGTAGTATGAGGGGGATATCCGGGACAGAAGAAAACATTCAGTACTTC; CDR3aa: CASSMRGISGTEENIQYF
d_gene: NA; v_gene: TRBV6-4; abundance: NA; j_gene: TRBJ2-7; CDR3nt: TGTGCCAGCAAATCCTTCCGTGGAACGACAGAAAGCTACGAGCAGTACTTC; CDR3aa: CASKSFRGTTESYEQYF
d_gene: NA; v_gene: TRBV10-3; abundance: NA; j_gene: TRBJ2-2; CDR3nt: TGTGCCATCAGTCCCGACAGTGCATCCACCGGGGAGCTGTTTTTT; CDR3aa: CAISPDSASTGELFF
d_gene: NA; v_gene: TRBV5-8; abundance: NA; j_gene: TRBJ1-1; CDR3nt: TGTGCCAGCAGCTTGGCTTCCCCCTTCGGAGGTGCTTCCACTGAAGCTTTCTTT; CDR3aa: CASSLASPFGGASTEAFF
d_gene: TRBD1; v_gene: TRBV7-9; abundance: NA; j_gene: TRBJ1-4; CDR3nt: TGTGCCAGCAGCTCCCGACAGGGAAGCAGTGAAAAACTGTTTTTT; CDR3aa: CASSSRQGSSEKLFF
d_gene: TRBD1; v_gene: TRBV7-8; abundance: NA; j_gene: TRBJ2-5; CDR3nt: TGTGCCAGCAGCTTAGGGAAACGACAGGGAAAATCGGCGCTAGAGACCCAGTACTTC; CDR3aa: CASSLGKRQGKSALETQYF
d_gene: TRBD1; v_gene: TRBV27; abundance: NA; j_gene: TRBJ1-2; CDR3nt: TGTGCCAGCAGTTCCTATTCGACAGGGGATGGCTACACCTTC; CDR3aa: CASSSYSTGDGYTF
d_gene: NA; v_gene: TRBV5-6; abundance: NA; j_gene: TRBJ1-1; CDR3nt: TGTGCCAGCGGGATACAGGGTTGGGACACTGAAGCTTTCTTT; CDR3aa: CASGIQGWDTEAFF
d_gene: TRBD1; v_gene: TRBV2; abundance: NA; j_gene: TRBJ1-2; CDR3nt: TGTGCCAGCAGTGAGGGGGACAGTAACTATGGCTACACCTTC; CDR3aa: CASSEGDSNYGYTF
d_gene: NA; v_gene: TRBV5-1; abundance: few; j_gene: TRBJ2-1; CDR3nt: TGCGCCAGCAGCTCCGAACCACAGCACTCTTTCTACAATGAGCAGTTCTTC; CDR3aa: CASSSEPQHSFYNEQFF
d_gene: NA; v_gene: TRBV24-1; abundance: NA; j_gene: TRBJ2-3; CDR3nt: TGTGCCACCGGGGGGAGAGTTACAGATACGCAGTATTTT; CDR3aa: CATGGRVTDTQYF
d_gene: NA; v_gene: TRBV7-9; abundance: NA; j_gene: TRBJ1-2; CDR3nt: TGTGCCAGCAGCTTAGCGGGAGCGAACTATGGCTACACCTTC; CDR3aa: CASSLAGANYGYTF
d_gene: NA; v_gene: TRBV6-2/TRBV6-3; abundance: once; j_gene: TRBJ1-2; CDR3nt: TGTGCCAGCAGTTTCGGTGAGGATGGCTACACCTTC; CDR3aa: CASSFGEDGYTF
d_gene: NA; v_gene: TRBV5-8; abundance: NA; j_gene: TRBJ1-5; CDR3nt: TGTGCCAGCAGCTTGTCGCGTGATCAGCCCCAGCATTTT; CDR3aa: CASSLSRDQPQHF
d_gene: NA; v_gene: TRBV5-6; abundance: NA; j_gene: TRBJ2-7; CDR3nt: TGTGCCAGCAGCCCCACCGGGGTACGCTACGAGCAGTACTTC; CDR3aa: CASSPTGVRYEQYF
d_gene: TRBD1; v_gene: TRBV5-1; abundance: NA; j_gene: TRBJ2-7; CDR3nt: TGCGCCAGCAGCTTGTCAGCTCAGTGGCAGGGGGTCTCCTACGAGCAGTACTTC; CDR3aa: CASSLSAQWQGVSYEQYF
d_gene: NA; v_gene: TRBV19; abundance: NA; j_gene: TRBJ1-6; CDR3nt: TGTGCCAGTAGTATAAGGACCCCGTTGAAGGGGCCCCTCCACTTT; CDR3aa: CASSIRTPLKGPLHF
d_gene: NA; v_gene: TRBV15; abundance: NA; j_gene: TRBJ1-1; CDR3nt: TGTGCCACCAGCAGAGATAGGCAGGCTGAAGCTTTCTTT; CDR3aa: CATSRDRQAEAFF
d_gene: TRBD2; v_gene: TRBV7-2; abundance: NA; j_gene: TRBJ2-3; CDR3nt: TGTGCCAGCAGCTTAGCATCTAGCGGGGTATCATATACGCAGTATTTT; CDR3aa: CASSLASSGVSYTQYF
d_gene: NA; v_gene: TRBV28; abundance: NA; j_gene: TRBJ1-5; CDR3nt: TGTGCCAGCGGAGGTAGGAGCAATCAGCCCCAGCATTTT; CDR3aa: CASGGRSNQPQHF
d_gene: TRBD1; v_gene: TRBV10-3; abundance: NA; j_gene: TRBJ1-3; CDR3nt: TGTGCCATCACCGAGGGCAGGGGGTCTGGAAACACCATATATTTT; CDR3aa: CAITEGRGSGNTIYF
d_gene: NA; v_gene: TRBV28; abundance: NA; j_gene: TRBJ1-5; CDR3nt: TGTGCCAGCAGTTACTCCCATCAGCCCCAGCATTTT; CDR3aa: CASSYSHQPQHF
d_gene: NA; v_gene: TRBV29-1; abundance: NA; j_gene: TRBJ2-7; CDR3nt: TGCAGCGTTGGTAAGGGGTCGTACGAGCAGTACTTC; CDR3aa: CSVGKGSYEQYF
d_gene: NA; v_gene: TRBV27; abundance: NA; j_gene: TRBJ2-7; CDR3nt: TGTGCCAGCAGTTCTGGACTATCATACGAGCAGTACTTC; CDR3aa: CASSSGLSYEQYF
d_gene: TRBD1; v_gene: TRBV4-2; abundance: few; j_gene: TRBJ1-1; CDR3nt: TGTGCCAGCAGCCAGCCGACAGGGGGAAAAATTGAAGCTTTCTTT; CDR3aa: CASSQPTGGKIEAFF
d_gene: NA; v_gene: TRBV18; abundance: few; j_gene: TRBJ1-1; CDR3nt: TGTGCCAGCTCACCACCGAGCATTTGCCTCTTT; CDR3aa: CASSPPSICLF
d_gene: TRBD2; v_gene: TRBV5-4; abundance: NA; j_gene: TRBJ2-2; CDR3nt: TGTGCCAGCAGCTTTGGCGGGGGGAACACCGGGGAGCTGTTTTTT; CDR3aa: CASSFGGGNTGELFF
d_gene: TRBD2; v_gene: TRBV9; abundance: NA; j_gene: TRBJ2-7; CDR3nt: TGTGCCAGCAGCGCCCGGGCGGGAGGAACGACCTACGAGCAGTACTTC; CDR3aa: CASSARAGGTTYEQYF
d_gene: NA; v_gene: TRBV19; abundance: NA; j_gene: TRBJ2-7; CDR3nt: TGTGCCAGTAGTGGAGCTAGCGAGGGCTCTTACGAGCAGTACTTC; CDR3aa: CASSGASEGSYEQYF
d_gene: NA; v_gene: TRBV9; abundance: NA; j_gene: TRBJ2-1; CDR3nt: TGTGCCAGCAGCCCCGTCGGGAATGAGCAGTTCTTC; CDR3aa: CASSPVGNEQFF
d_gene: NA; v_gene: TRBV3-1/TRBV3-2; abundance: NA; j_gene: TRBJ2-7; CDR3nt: TGTGCCAGCAGCCAAGTGTATGGGGGCGACCCGGAGCAGTACTTC; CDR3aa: CASSQVYGGDPEQYF
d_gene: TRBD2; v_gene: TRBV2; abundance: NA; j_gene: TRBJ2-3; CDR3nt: TGTGCCAGCAGTTTGGGGACTAGCGGCACAGATACGCAGTATTTT; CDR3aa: CASSLGTSGTDTQYF